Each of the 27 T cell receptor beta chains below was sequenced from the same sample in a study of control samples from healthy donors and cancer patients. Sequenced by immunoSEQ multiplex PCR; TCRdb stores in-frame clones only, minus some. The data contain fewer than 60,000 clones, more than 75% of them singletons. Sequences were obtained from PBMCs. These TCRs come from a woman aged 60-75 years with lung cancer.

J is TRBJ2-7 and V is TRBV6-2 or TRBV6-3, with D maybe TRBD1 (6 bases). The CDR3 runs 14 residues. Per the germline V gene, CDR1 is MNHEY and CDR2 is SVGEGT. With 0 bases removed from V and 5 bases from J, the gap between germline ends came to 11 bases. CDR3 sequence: CASSYSGTRNEQYF. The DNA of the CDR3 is TGTGCCAGCAGTTACTCCGGGACACGAAACGAGCAGTACTTC.

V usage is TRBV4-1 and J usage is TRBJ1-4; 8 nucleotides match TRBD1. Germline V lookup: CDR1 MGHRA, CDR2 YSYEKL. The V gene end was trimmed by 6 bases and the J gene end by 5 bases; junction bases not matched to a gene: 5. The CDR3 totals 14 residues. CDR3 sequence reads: CASRKGTGNEKLFF. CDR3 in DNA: TGCGCCAGCAGGAAGGGGACAGGAAATGAAAAACTGTTTTTT.

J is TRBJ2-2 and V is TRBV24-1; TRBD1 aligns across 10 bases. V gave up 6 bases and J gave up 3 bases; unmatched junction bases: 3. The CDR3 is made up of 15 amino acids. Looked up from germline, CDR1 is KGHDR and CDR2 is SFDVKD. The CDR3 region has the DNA TGTGCCACCAGTCCCGGGACAGGGGACACCGGGGAGCTGTTTTTT. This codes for CATSPGTGDTGELFF.

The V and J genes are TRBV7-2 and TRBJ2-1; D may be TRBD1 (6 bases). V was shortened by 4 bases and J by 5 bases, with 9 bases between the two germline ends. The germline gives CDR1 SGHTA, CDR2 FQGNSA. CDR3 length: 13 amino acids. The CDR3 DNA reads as TGTGCCAGCAGCTCCAACAGGGACAATGAGCAGTTCTTC. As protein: CASSSNRDNEQFF.

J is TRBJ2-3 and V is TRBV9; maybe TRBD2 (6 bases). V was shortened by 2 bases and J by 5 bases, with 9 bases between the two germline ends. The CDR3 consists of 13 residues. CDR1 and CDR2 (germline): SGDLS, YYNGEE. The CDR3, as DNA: TGTGCCAGCAGCGTCGGGGGAGGAGATACGCAGTATTTT. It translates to CASSVGGGDTQYF.

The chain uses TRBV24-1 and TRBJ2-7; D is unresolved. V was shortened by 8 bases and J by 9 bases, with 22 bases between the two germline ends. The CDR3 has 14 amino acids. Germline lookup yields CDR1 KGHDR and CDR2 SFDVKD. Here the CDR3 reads CATKFQDRKIAQYF. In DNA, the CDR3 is TGTGCCACCAAGTTCCAGGATCGGAAGATAGCGCAGTACTTC.

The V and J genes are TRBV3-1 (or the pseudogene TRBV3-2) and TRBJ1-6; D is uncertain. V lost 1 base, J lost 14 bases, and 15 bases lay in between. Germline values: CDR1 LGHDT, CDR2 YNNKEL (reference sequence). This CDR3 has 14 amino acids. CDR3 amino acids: CASSQGGFGVTLHF. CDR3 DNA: TGTGCCAGCAGCCAAGGCGGCTTCGGAGTAACCCTCCACTTT.

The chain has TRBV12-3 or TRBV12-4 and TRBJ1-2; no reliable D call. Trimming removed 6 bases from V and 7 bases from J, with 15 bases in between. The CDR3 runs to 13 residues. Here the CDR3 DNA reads TGTGCCAGCAGCGCTCCAACACGTGGTGGCTACACCTTC. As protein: CASSAPTRGGYTF.

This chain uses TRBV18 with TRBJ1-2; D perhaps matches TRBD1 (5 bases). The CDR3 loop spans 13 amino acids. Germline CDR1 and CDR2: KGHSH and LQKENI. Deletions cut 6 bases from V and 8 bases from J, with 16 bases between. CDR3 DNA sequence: TGTGCCAGCTCGACTGAGGGGAAAGTAGGCTACACCTTC. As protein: CASSTEGKVGYTF.

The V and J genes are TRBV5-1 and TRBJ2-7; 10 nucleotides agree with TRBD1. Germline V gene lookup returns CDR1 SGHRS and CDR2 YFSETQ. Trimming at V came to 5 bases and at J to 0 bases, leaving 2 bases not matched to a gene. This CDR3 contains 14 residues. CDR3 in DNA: TGCGCCAGCAGGGGACAGGGGCTCTCCTACGAGCAGTACTTC. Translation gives CASRGQGLSYEQYF.

In DNA, the CDR3 is TGTGCCAGCAGTGAGCAGGGAACCTCGGAGACCCAGTACTTC. The encoded protein is CASSEQGTSETQYF. This chain connects TRBV2 to TRBJ2-5; possibly TRBD1 for D (5 bases). The V end lost 3 bases, the J end lost 5 bases, and 13 bases lay between the germline ends. The germline gives CDR1 SNHLY, CDR2 FYNNEI. The CDR3 totals 14 residues.

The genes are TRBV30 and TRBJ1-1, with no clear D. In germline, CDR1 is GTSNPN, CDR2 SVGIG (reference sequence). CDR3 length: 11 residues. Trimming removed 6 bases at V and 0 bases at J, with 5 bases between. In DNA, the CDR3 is TGTGCCTGTAGGATGAACACTGAAGCTTTCTTT. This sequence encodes CACRMNTEAFF.

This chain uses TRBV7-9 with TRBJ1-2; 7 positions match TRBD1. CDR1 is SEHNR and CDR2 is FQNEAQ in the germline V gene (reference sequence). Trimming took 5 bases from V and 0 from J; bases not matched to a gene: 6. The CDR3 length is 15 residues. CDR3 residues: CASSEWDRANYGYTF. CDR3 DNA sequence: TGTGCCAGCAGCGAATGGGACAGAGCTAACTATGGCTACACCTTC.

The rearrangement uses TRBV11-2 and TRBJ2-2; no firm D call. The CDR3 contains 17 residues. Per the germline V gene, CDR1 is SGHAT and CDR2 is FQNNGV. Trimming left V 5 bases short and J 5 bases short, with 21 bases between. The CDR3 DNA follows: TGTGCCAGCAGCCCCCCCCGGAGACCTTTCGATACCGGGGAGCTGTTTTTT. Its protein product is CASSPPRRPFDTGELFF.

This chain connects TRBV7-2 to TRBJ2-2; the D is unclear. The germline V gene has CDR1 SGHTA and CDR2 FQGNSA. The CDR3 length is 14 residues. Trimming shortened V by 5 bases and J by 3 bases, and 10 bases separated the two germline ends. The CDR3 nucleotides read TGTGCCAGCAGCCACAACTTGGACACCGGGGAGCTGTTTTTT. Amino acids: CASSHNLDTGELFF.

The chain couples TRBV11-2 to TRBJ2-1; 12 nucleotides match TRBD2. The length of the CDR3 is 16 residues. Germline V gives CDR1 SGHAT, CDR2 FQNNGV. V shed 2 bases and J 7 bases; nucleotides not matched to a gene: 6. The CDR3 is CASSLIGLAGLNEQFF. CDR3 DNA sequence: TGTGCCAGCAGCTTAATCGGACTAGCGGGATTGAATGAGCAGTTCTTC.

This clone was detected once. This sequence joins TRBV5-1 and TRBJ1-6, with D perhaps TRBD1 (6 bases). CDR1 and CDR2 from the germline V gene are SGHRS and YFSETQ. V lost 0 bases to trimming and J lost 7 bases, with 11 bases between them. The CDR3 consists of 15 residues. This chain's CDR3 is CASSLGPDRNSPLHF. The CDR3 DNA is TGCGCCAGCAGCTTGGGGCCTGACAGGAATTCACCCCTCCACTTT.

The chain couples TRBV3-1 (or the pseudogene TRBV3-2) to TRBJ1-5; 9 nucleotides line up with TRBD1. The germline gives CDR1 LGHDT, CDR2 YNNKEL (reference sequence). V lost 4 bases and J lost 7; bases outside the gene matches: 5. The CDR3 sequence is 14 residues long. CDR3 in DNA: TGTGCCAGCAGCCCGACAGGGGGAACGCAGCCCCAGCATTTT. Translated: CASSPTGGTQPQHF.

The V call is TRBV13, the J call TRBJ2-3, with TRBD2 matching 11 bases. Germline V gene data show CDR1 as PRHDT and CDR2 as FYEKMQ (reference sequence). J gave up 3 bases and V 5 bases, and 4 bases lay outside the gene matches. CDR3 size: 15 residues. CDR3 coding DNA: TGTGCCAGCAGCCTTGTAGCGGGGGGGACAGATACGCAGTATTTT. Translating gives CASSLVAGGTDTQYF.

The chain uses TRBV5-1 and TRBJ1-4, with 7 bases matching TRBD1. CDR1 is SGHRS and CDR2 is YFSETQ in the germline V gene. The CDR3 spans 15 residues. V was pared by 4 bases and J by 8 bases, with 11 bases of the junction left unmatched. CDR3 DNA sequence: TGCGCCAGCAGCCCCGATTTGGGAGGGGGCGAAAAACTGTTTTTT. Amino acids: CASSPDLGGGEKLFF. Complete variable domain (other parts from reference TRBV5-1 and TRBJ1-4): KAGVTQTPRYLIKTRGQQVTLSCSPISGHRSVSWYQQTPGQGLQFLFEYFSETQRNKGNFPGRFSGRQFSNSRSEMNVSTLELGDSALYLCASSPDLGGGEKLFFGSGTQLSVL.

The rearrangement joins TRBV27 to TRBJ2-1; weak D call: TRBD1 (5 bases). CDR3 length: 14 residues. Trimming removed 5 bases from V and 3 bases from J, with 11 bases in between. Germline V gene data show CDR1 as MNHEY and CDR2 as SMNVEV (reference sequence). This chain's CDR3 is CASSPAGFYNEQFF. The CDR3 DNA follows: TGTGCCAGCAGTCCCGCAGGGTTCTACAATGAGCAGTTCTTC.

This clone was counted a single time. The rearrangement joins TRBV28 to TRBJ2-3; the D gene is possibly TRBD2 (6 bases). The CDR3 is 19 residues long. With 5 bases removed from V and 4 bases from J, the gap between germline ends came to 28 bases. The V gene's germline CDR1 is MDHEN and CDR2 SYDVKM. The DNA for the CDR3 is TGTGCCAGCAGTCCCCCCGTTGGGGGAGGAAACACTGGGGCAGATACGCAGTATTTT. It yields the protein CASSPPVGGGNTGADTQYF.

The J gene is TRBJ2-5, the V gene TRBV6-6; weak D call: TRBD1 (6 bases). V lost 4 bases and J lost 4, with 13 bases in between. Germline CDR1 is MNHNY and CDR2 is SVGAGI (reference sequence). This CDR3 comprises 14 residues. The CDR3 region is CASSSAGALETQYF. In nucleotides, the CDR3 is TGTGCCAGCAGTTCAGCAGGGGCCTTAGAGACCCAGTACTTC.

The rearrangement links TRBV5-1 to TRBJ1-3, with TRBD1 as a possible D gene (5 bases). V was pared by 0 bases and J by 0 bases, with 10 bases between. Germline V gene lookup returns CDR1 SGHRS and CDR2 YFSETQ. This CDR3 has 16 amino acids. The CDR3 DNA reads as TGCGCCAGCAGCTTGGGGGCAGGGATCTCTGGAAACACCATATATTTT. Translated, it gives CASSLGAGISGNTIYF. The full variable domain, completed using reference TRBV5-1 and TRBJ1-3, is KAGVTQTPRYLIKTRGQQVTLSCSPISGHRSVSWYQQTPGQGLQFLFEYFSETQRNKGNFPGRFSGRQFSNSRSEMNVSTLELGDSALYLCASSLGAGISGNTIYFGEGSWLTVV.

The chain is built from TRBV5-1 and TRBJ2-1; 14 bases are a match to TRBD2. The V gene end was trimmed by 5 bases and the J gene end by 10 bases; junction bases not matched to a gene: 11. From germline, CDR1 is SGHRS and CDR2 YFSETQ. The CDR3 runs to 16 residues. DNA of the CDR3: TGCGCCAGCAGACCCCCGGGACTAGCGGGAGTCGAGGAGCAGTTCTTC. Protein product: CASRPPGLAGVEEQFF.

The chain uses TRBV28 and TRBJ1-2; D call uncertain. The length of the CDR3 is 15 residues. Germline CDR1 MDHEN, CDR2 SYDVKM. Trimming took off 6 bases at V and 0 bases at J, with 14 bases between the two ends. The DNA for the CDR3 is TGTGCCAGCAGACTGATCTTCCCGGCTAACTATGGCTACACCTTC. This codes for CASRLIFPANYGYTF.

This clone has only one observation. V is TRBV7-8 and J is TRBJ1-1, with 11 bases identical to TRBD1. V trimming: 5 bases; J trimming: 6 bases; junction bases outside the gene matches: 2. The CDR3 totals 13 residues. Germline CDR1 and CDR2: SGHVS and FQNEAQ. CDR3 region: CASSPGQGAEAFF. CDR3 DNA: TGTGCCAGCAGCCCGGGACAGGGGGCTGAAGCTTTCTTT. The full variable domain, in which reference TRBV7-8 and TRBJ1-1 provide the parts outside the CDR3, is GAGVSQSPRYKVAKRGQDVALRCDPISGHVSLFWYQQALGQGPEFLTYFQNEAQLDKSGLPSDRFFAERPEGSVSTLKIQRTQQEDSAVYLCASSPGQGAEAFFGQGTRLTVV.